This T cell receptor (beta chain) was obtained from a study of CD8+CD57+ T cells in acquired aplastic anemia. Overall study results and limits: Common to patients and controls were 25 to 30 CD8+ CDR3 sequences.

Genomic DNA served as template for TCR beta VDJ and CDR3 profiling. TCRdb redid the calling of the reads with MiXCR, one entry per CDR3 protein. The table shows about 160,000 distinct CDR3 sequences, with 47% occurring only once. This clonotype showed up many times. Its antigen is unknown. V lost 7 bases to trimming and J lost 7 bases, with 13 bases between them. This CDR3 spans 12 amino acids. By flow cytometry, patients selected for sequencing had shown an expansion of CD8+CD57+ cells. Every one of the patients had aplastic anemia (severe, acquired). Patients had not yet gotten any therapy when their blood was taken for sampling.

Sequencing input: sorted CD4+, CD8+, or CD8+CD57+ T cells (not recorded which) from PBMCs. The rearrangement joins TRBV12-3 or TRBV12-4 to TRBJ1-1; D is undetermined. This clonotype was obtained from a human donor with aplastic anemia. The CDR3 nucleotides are TGTGCCAGCAAACTAAGGTCAGGTGAAGCTTTCTTT. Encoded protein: CASKLRSGEAFF.